These T cell receptor beta chains were read from a single sample in a study of blood T cell repertoires in COVID-19. Sequenced by immunoSEQ multiplex PCR; TCRdb stores in-frame clones only, minus some. This sample has approximately 280,000 clones; around 89% occur once, and the top ten carry around 12%. Sequencing used peripheral blood. The receptors were sampled from a woman in her sixties with acute or convalescent COVID-19. Each CDR3 is given with its conserved first and last residue. Each record gives: V gene, clone size, J gene, D gene, CDR3 DNA, CDR3 protein. D genes are given only for firm matches. The size of a clone is reported for some rows only, either as once, few or many, or as a class for expanded clones.

TRBV27	-	TRBJ2-3	TRBD2	TGTGCCAGCAGTCTTGTTTTGGGCGGGGGGGCCGATACGCAGTATTTT	CASSLVLGGGADTQYF
TRBV19	-	TRBJ1-4	-	TGTGCCAGCAGGGGCTCCCGTGGGGAAAAACTGTTTTTT	CASRGSRGEKLFF
TRBV7-2	-	TRBJ2-3	TRBD2	TGTGCCAGCAGTTCTAGCGGGAGGACAGATACGCAGTATTTT	CASSSSGRTDTQYF
TRBV5-1	-	TRBJ2-7	-	TGCGCCAGCAGCTCGACGACAGGCTACTCCTACGAGCAGTACTTC	CASSSTTGYSYEQYF
TRBV7-3	-	TRBJ1-1	-	TGTGCCAGCAGCCCCGGGGTGGTGACAGAAGCTTTCTTT	CASSPGVVTEAFF
TRBV5-1	-	TRBJ1-1	TRBD1	TGCGCCAGCAGCGTGGGACAGCAGAACACTGAAGCTTTCTTT	CASSVGQQNTEAFF
TRBV3-1/TRBV3-2	-	TRBJ2-1	TRBD2	TGTGCCAGCAGCCAAGATCTGACAGCGGGAGTGGAGAATGAGCAGTTCTTC	CASSQDLTAGVENEQFF
TRBV4-1	-	TRBJ2-7	TRBD2	TGCGCCAGCAGCCAAGAAAAGCTAGCGGGAGTCGACGAGCAGTACTTC	CASSQEKLAGVDEQYF
TRBV19	-	TRBJ2-7	-	TGTGCCAGTAGCCCAGATTTAGCAAACCACGAGCAGTACTTC	CASSPDLANHEQYF
TRBV28	-	TRBJ2-7	-	TGTGCCAGCAGTTTTATGCGGTCCAGGGGAGAAGTCTACGAGCAGTACTTC	CASSFMRSRGEVYEQYF
TRBV28	-	TRBJ2-4	-	TGTGCCAGCAGTTCCCCTGAGGGAAGAAGAAACATTCAGTACTTC	CASSSPEGRRNIQYF
TRBV6-2/TRBV6-3	-	TRBJ1-1	-	TGTGCCAGCAGTTACTCCCGGGGAGCTGAAGCTTTCTTT	CASSYSRGAEAFF
TRBV5-8	-	TRBJ2-7	TRBD2	TGTGCCAGCAGTCCGGGACTAACTCCCTACGAGCAGTACTTC	CASSPGLTPYEQYF
TRBV6-2/TRBV6-3	-	TRBJ2-3	-	TGTGCCAGCACCCCCAGCGGAACAGATACGCAGTATTTT	CASTPSGTDTQYF
TRBV19	-	TRBJ2-4	-	TGTGCCAGTAGTTTATCCCTCCTGGACAGCCTACTAGCCAAAAACATTCAGTACTTC	CASSLSLLDSLLAKNIQYF
TRBV2	-	TRBJ2-7	-	TGTGCCAGCAGTGATCTCTCGGTGACACTCTCCTACGAGCAGTACTTC	CASSDLSVTLSYEQYF
TRBV27	-	TRBJ1-2	-	TGTGCCAGCAGTTTATCCGGACAGACGGCCCCCTATGGCTACACCTTC	CASSLSGQTAPYGYTF
TRBV25-1	-	TRBJ2-5	-	TGTGCCAGCAGTGGCAGGGCCCCAGGGACCCAGTACTTC	CASSGRAPGTQYF
TRBV19	-	TRBJ2-5	TRBD1	TGTGCCAGTTCGACAGGGAACCAAGAGACCCAGTACTTC	CASSTGNQETQYF
TRBV5-8	once	TRBJ1-4	TRBD1	TGTGCCAGCAGCTTGGGGACAGGGGTTGCAACTAATGAAAAACTGTTTTTT	CASSLGTGVATNEKLFF
TRBV7-9	-	TRBJ1-5	-	TGTGCCAGCAGCCCGCTCCGGGGGGAGGGCAATCAGCCCCAGCATTTT	CASSPLRGEGNQPQHF
TRBV19	-	TRBJ1-1	TRBD1	TGTGCCAGTAGTATGAGGGGGCGGATCACTGAAGCTTTCTTT	CASSMRGRITEAFF
TRBV9	-	TRBJ1-2	TRBD1	TGTGCCAGCAGCGAAACCGGGACAGGGGTCTATGGCTACACCTTC	CASSETGTGVYGYTF
TRBV4-2	-	TRBJ1-6	TRBD1	TGTGCCAGCAGCCAAGCGACAGGGTCGAGTTCACCCCTCCACTTT	CASSQATGSSSPLHF